Included here is one T cell receptor (beta chain) sequence, with context. Measured with immunoSEQ multiplex PCR; TCRdb has only the in-frame clones, and not every one. The table shows some 120,000 clones, with more than 75% occurring only once. The sample is drawn from a study of PD-L1 blockade in urothelial cancer. Time point given: peripheral blood 6 weeks after treatment start. The patients had locally advanced or metastatic urothelial carcinoma. The V gene lost 4 bases and the J gene lost 3 bases, with 14 bases spanning the gap. This CDR3 has 15 residues. Germline CDR1 and CDR2: SGHKS and YYEKEE (reference sequence).

The source material was PBMCs, sampled around atezolizumab (anti-PD-L1) treatment. This receptor was taken from a man aged 50-60 years with urothelial cancer. The chain recombines TRBV5-5 with TRBJ1-3; D is perhaps TRBD1 (6 bases). This CDR3 is CASSPRQVLGNTIYF. CDR3 nucleotides: TGTGCCAGCAGCCCAAGACAGGTCCTTGGAAACACCATATATTTT. The whole variable domain, filled in from reference TRBV5-5 and TRBJ1-3, reads DAGVTQSPTHLIKTRGQQVTLRCSPISGHKSVSWYQQVLGQGPQFIFQYYEKEERGRGNFPDRFSARQFPNYSSELNVNALLLGDSALYLCASSPRQVLGNTIYFGEGSWLTVV.